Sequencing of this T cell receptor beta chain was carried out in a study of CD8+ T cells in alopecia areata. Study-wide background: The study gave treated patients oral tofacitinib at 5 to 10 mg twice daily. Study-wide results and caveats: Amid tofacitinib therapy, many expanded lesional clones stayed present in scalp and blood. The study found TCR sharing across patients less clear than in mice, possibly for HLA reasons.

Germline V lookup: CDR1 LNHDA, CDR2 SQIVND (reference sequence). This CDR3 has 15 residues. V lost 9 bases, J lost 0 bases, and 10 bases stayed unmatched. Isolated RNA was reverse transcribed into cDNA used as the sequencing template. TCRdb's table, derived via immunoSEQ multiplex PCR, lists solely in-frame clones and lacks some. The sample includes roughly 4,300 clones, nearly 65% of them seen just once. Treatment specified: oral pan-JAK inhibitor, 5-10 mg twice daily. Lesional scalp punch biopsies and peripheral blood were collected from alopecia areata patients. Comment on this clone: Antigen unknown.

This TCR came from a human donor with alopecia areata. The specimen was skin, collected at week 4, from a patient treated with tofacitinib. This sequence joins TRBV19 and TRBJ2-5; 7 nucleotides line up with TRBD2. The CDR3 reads CASSRGDRDQETQYF. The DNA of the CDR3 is TGTGCCAGCAGCCGGGGGGATAGGGACCAAGAGACCCAGTACTTC.